The 26 T cell receptor beta chains reported below all come from one sample, sequenced in a study of T cell changes during pregnancy in multiple sclerosis. Only in-frame clones appear in the TCRdb table, and some are missing; sequencing was by immunoSEQ multiplex PCR. The sample consists of 71,000 or so clones, approximately 92% of them appearing once. Specimen: peripheral blood, collected in the third trimester of pregnancy. Every receptor here comes from a female donor with multiple sclerosis, enrolled in a pregnancy study.

The chain recombines TRBV30 with TRBJ2-1, with 9 bases identical to TRBD2. Germline V gives CDR1 GTSNPN, CDR2 SVGIG (reference sequence). Trimming removed 2 bases from V and 6 bases from J; junction bases left unmatched: 5. This CDR3 contains 14 residues. The DNA of the CDR3 is TGTGCCTGGAGTAAGCGACTAGCGGTCAATGAGCAGTTCTTC. The encoded protein is CAWSKRLAVNEQFF.

This chain joins TRBV7-2 and TRBJ2-3; D may be TRBD2 (6 bases). The CDR3 totals 15 residues. The V and J ends lost 1 base and 6 bases respectively, with 14 bases between them. CDR1 and CDR2 (germline): SGHTA, FQGNSA. Here the CDR3 reads CASSLVAGGSDTQYF. The CDR3 nucleotides read TGTGCCAGCAGCTTAGTAGCCGGAGGGTCGGATACGCAGTATTTT.

V and J are TRBV5-4 and TRBJ1-4, with TRBD1 matching over 7 bases. Looked up from germline, CDR1 is SGHNT and CDR2 is YYREEE (reference sequence). The V segment lost 5 bases and the J segment 5 bases; nucleotides outside the gene matches: 6. CDR3 length: 14 residues. The CDR3 here is CASSKGQKNEKLFF. CDR3 coding DNA: TGTGCCAGCAGTAAGGGACAGAAAAATGAAAAACTGTTTTTT.

The rearrangement links TRBV6-5 to TRBJ2-3; tentative D call: TRBD1 (5 bases). Trimming cost V 6 bases and J 5 bases, with 15 bases left between them. The length of the CDR3 is 14 residues. The germline gives CDR1 MNHEY, CDR2 SVGAGI. CDR3 loop: CASRQQATRDTQYF. In DNA, the CDR3 is TGTGCCAGCAGGCAACAGGCCACTCGAGATACGCAGTATTTT.

The V call is TRBV6-5, the J call TRBJ2-7; 7 bases agree with TRBD1. The germline CDR1 and CDR2 sequences are MNHEY and SVGAGI. The CDR3 length is 14 residues. V lost 6 bases, J lost 2 bases, and 7 bases stayed unmatched. The CDR3 reads CASSHRDSPYEQYF. DNA of the CDR3: TGTGCCAGCAGCCACCGGGACAGCCCCTACGAGCAGTACTTC.

The chain employs TRBV25-1 and TRBJ2-7; TRBD1 agrees at 9 bases. V shed 7 bases and J 5 bases; nucleotides not matched to a gene: 6. Germline V lookup: CDR1 MGHDK, CDR2 SYGVNS. The CDR3 extends over 13 amino acids. For the CDR3, the DNA is TGTGCCAGCAAGGGACAGGGATTACACGAGCAGTACTTC. This codes for CASKGQGLHEQYF.

The chain recombines TRBV7-8 with TRBJ1-3, with a tentative D call TRBD1 (5 bases). Trimming cost V 4 bases and J 1 base, with 8 bases left between them. This CDR3 contains 14 residues. CDR1 is SGHVS, CDR2 FQNEAQ, per germline. CDR3 sequence reads: CASSWGGSGNTIYF. For the CDR3, the DNA is TGTGCCAGCAGCTGGGGGGGATCTGGAAACACCATATATTTT.

The V and J genes are TRBV6-5 and TRBJ2-1; D is possibly TRBD2 (6 bases). V dropped 5 bases and J dropped 10 bases, with 12 bases sitting between them. This CDR3 spans 12 amino acids. Germline-derived CDR1 and CDR2 are MNHEY and SVGAGI. Here the CDR3 reads CASSSGHEEQFF. The CDR3, as DNA: TGTGCCAGCAGTAGCGGGCATGAGGAGCAGTTCTTC.

This clone came up a few times. This chain joins TRBV2 and TRBJ2-7; 14 bases align to TRBD2. The CDR3 contains 18 residues. CDR1 is SNHLY, CDR2 FYNNEI, per germline. The junction had 12 bases not matched to a gene; V was cut back by 2 bases and J by 6 bases. CDR3 residues: CASSEFPGLAGESVEQYF. The CDR3 DNA sequence: TGTGCCAGCAGTGAATTCCCGGGACTAGCGGGAGAATCCGTCGAGCAGTACTTC.

The chain joins TRBV7-9 to TRBJ2-3; 14 bases agree with TRBD2. The CDR3 is 17 residues long. Trimming cost V 4 bases and J 4 bases; bases outside gene matches: 7. Germline loops: CDR1 SEHNR, CDR2 FQNEAQ (reference sequence). The CDR3 loop is CASSSGLAGVMADTQYF. The CDR3 coding sequence is TGTGCCAGCAGCTCGGGACTAGCGGGAGTTATGGCAGATACGCAGTATTTT.

This sequence joins TRBV5-6 and TRBJ2-5; D is perhaps TRBD1 (5 bases). CDR1 SGHDT and CDR2 YYEEEE come from the germline V gene. The length of the CDR3 is 13 residues. V was cut by 0 bases and J by 5 bases, with 8 bases left in between. CDR3 protein: CASSLGGPETQYF. For the CDR3, the DNA is TGTGCCAGCAGCTTGGGGGGCCCGGAGACCCAGTACTTC.

The chain uses TRBV28 and TRBJ2-2; 7 bases line up with TRBD2. The CDR3 sequence is 16 residues long. V dropped 9 bases and J dropped 2; count of bases not matched to a gene: 12. Germline CDR1 reads MDHEN; CDR2 reads SYDVKM. As DNA, the CDR3 is TGTGCCAGTCTGGACACCACTAGCGCTAACACCGGGGAGCTGTTTTTT. Translated: CASLDTTSANTGELFF.

This clone was observed once. The chain couples TRBV27 to TRBJ2-5; 12 bases map to TRBD2. TRBJ2-7 explains the end of the DNA better; the J call may be wrong. CDR3 length equals 15 residues. Germline-derived CDR1 and CDR2 are MNHEY and SMNVEV (reference sequence). CDR3 nucleotides: TGTGCCAGCAGTCGGCTAGCGGGAGGGTCCTACGAGCAGTACTTC. It is translated as CASSRLAGGSYEQYF.

The chain couples TRBV9 to TRBJ2-2; a weak D match, TRBD2 (5 bases). The CDR3 runs to 17 residues. V lost 3 bases and J 4 bases, leaving 19 bases between the germline ends. Germline CDR1 SGDLS, CDR2 YYNGEE. The CDR3, as DNA: TGTGCCAGCAGCGCTAGGGATGGGGAGTATGGCACCGGGGAGCTGTTTTTT. Amino acid sequence: CASSARDGEYGTGELFF.

The chain uses TRBV4-2 and TRBJ2-3; D possibly corresponds to TRBD2 (6 bases). Trimming stripped 1 base from V and 4 bases from J, with 12 bases between. The CDR3 consists of 15 residues. Germline CDR1 reads LGHNA; CDR2 reads YNFKEQ. CDR3 sequence reads: CASSQGPGDADTQYF. As DNA, the CDR3 is TGTGCCAGCAGCCAAGGTCCGGGGGATGCAGATACGCAGTATTTT.

The V call is TRBV30, the J call TRBJ1-2; no clear D gene. Germline V lookup: CDR1 GTSNPN, CDR2 SVGIG (reference sequence). V gave up 4 bases and J gave up 1 base, with 13 bases separating them. The CDR3 contains 14 residues. The CDR3 DNA is TGTGCCTGGATGGAGGGATTAAGTAACTATGGCTACACCTTC. Its translation: CAWMEGLSNYGYTF.

This clone was seen a single time. This chain joins TRBV28 and TRBJ2-5, with TRBD1 matching 9 bases. Germline V lookup: CDR1 MDHEN, CDR2 SYDVKM. The CDR3 is made up of 14 amino acids. V lost 2 bases to trimming and J lost 5 bases; unmatched junction nucleotides: 3. The CDR3: CASSLTGGAETQYF. The CDR3 DNA reads as TGTGCCAGCAGTTTAACAGGGGGCGCTGAGACCCAGTACTTC.

V and J are TRBV27 and TRBJ2-3, with 9 positions matching TRBD1. The CDR3 spans 14 residues. Trimming took 7 bases from V and 2 from J; bases not matched to a gene: 4. Germline loops: CDR1 MNHEY, CDR2 SMNVEV (reference sequence). CDR3 protein: CASIRDRDTDTQYF. CDR3 DNA sequence: TGTGCCAGCATCCGGGACAGGGACACAGATACGCAGTATTTT.

The chain carries TRBV2 and TRBJ2-1; no firm D call. The CDR3 spans 14 residues. V was clipped by 5 bases and J by 0 bases, with 8 bases between them. Germline-derived CDR1 and CDR2 are SNHLY and FYNNEI. DNA for the CDR3: TGTGCCAGCAGTCTAGTCGGCTCCTACAATGAGCAGTTCTTC. It encodes CASSLVGSYNEQFF.

This rearrangement joins TRBV19 to TRBJ2-7; 7 bases line up with TRBD1. Looked up from germline, CDR1 is LNHDA and CDR2 is SQIVND (reference sequence). This CDR3 region has 15 residues. Unmatched junction bases numbered 7, after V lost 3 bases and J lost 2 bases. CDR3 residues: CASSIPDRRTYEQYF. CDR3 coding DNA: TGTGCCAGTAGTATCCCGGACAGGAGGACCTACGAGCAGTACTTC.

This sequence joins TRBV18 and TRBJ1-1, with TRBD1 matching 7 bases. The V gene's germline CDR1 is KGHSH and CDR2 LQKENI. V gave up 1 base and J gave up 0 bases; unmatched junction bases: 2. The CDR3 runs 15 residues. The CDR3 coding sequence is TGTGCCAGCTCACCACAGGGGGCGATGAACACTGAAGCTTTCTTT. Amino acids: CASSPQGAMNTEAFF.

The CDR3, as DNA: TGTGCCATCAGTGAGTCTGAGAACCGTGGCTACACCTTC. Translating gives CAISESENRGYTF. The chain has TRBV10-3 and TRBJ1-2; D is unresolved. From germline, CDR1 is ENHRY and CDR2 SYGVKD. Trimming shortened V by 0 bases and J by 7 bases, and 9 bases separated the two germline ends. The CDR3 totals 13 residues.

J is TRBJ2-2 and V is TRBV5-1; TRBD1 is a possible D gene (6 bases). The CDR3 contains 14 residues. The germline CDR1 and CDR2 sequences are SGHRS and YFSETQ. V lost 0 bases to trimming and J lost 4 bases, with 7 bases between them. The CDR3 coding sequence is TGCGCCAGCAGCTTGGCAGGGGCCACCGGGGAGCTGTTTTTT. This codes for CASSLAGATGELFF.

J is TRBJ2-1 and V is TRBV2; 12 positions match TRBD2. The V gene's germline CDR1 is SNHLY and CDR2 FYNNEI. This CDR3 region has 20 residues. Germline trimming cut 0 bases from V and 7 bases from J; bases unmatched to any gene: 16. This CDR3 is CASSEAWNRGGLAGKNEQFF. The CDR3 DNA sequence: TGTGCCAGCAGTGAAGCGTGGAACAGGGGTGGACTAGCGGGAAAGAATGAGCAGTTCTTC.

This chain uses TRBV6-4 with TRBJ2-3; the D gene is possibly TRBD2 (5 bases). Trimming removed 4 bases at V and 5 bases at J, with 16 bases between. This CDR3 is 15 amino acids long. The germline gives CDR1 MRHNA, CDR2 SNTAGT. The chain's CDR3 is CASSARAEVIDTQYF. The CDR3 nucleotides are TGTGCCAGCAGTGCTCGAGCGGAGGTCATAGATACGCAGTATTTT.

The chain joins TRBV7-7 to TRBJ2-3, with D tentatively TRBD1 (5 bases). Trimming removed 1 base at V and 5 bases at J, with 19 bases between. The CDR3 is 17 amino acids. Germline lookup yields CDR1 SSHAT and CDR2 FNYEAQ (reference sequence). CDR3 residues: CASSLELGPWGGDTQYF. CDR3 nucleotide sequence: TGTGCCAGCAGCTTAGAGCTAGGACCCTGGGGCGGAGATACGCAGTATTTT. Filled out from reference TRBV7-7 and TRBJ2-3, the complete variable domain reads GAGVSQSPRYKVTKRGQDVTLRCDPISSHATLYWYQQALGQGPEFLTYFNYEAQPDKSGLPSDRFSAERPEGSISTLTIQRTEQRDSAMYRCASSLELGPWGGDTQYFGPGTRLTVL.